This record concerns one T cell receptor (beta chain) sequence. CDR1 SGHRS and CDR2 YFSETQ come from the germline V gene. The CDR3 extends over 14 amino acids. V gave up 0 bases and J gave up 7 bases, with 12 bases separating them. Source study methods: Amplification of reference gene primers provided the estimated nucleated cell counts. Libraries were prepared by immunoSEQ multiplex PCR; TCRdb keeps only in-frame clonotypes and omits some of them. For V, J and clone size, that table is used; D and trimming come from the DNA. The repertoire holds roughly 25,000 clones, with approximately 78% as singletons. The sample belongs to a study of blood T cell repertoires in COVID-19. About the study: The cDNA or gDNA used as material had been derived from T cells, B-cell-depleted T cells, or PBMCs.

Patients of the Seattle cohort, enrolled during active infection, were followed longitudinally. This receptor was identified in a woman in her sixties or seventies with COVID-19, enrolled during active disease. Sample: peripheral blood. The chain recombines TRBV5-1 with TRBJ2-3, with D hard to call. The CDR3 loop is CASSLGHSLNTQYF. The CDR3 DNA sequence: TGCGCCAGCAGCTTGGGACATTCCCTGAATACGCAGTATTTT.